These 10 T cell receptor beta chains were sequenced from one sample in a study of graft-versus-host responses after intestinal transplantation. Their antigen targets remain unknown. Here immunoSEQ multiplex PCR was the method, and the copy in TCRdb shows in-frame clones only, minus some. The sample records about 88,000 clones, about 94% being singletons. This material consisted of unstimulated CD4+ T cells sorted from spleen or lymph node cells, taken before transplant. Receptor source: a human donor who was the organ donor for an intestinal transplant.

The rearrangement joins TRBV19 to TRBJ2-3, with D tentatively TRBD1 (6 bases). This CDR3 comprises 12 residues. Trimming removed 8 bases at V and 7 bases at J, with 13 bases between. Germline CDR1 is LNHDA and CDR2 is SQIVND (reference sequence). The CDR3 loop is CASSPGQNTQYF. The CDR3 DNA follows: TGTGCCAGTTCCCCTGGACAGAATACGCAGTATTTT.

The chain couples TRBV30 to TRBJ1-6; 9 bases match TRBD1. This CDR3 is built from 15 residues. Trimming removed 1 base from V and 10 bases from J; junction bases left unmatched: 8. From germline, CDR1 is GTSNPN and CDR2 SVGIG (reference sequence). The CDR3 sequence: CAWSEQGADSSPLHF. The DNA of the CDR3 is TGTGCCTGGAGTGAACAGGGGGCGGATTCGTCACCCCTCCACTTT. The complete variable domain, with remaining parts taken from reference TRBV30 and TRBJ1-6, reads SQTIHQWPATLVQPVGSPLSLECTVEGTSNPNLYWYRQAAGRGLQLLFYSVGIGQISSEVPQNLSASRPQDRQFILSSKKLLLSDSGFYLCAWSEQGADSSPLHFGNGTRLTVT.

This chain connects TRBV30 to TRBJ1-2; maybe TRBD1 (5 bases). The CDR3 is made up of 15 amino acids. Germline CDR1 reads GTSNPN; CDR2 reads SVGIG (reference sequence). Trimming pared 2 bases from V and 5 bases from J, leaving 18 bases between. This CDR3 is CAWSSSGRAFYGYTF. DNA for the CDR3: TGTGCCTGGAGTTCGTCGGGCAGGGCCTTTTATGGCTACACCTTC.

V and J are TRBV11-1 and TRBJ1-5; D uncertain. This CDR3 contains 17 residues. The germline CDR1 and CDR2 sequences are SGHAT and FQDESV (reference sequence). V lost 3 bases to trimming and J lost 1 base, with 16 bases between them. The CDR3 spells CASSLFHAGMSNQPQHF. DNA of the CDR3: TGTGCCAGCAGCTTGTTCCACGCCGGGATGAGCAATCAGCCCCAGCATTTT.

The gene calls are TRBV27 and TRBJ1-4; D call uncertain. V lost 4 bases and J 5 bases, leaving 8 bases between the germline ends. Germline CDR1 MNHEY, CDR2 SMNVEV (reference sequence). CDR3 size: 13 residues. CDR3 bases: TGTGCCAGCAGTTCTGAGGTCAATGAAAAACTGTTTTTT. Translation gives CASSSEVNEKLFF. The full variable domain, rest sourced from reference TRBV27 and TRBJ1-4, is EAQVTQNPRYLITVTGKKLTVTCSQNMNHEYMSWYRQDPGLGLRQIYYSMNVEVTDKGDVPEGYKVSRKEKRNFPLILESPSPNQTSLYFCASSSEVNEKLFFGSGTQLSVL.

The chain is built from TRBV5-1 and TRBJ2-7, with D perhaps TRBD2 (6 bases). Germline V lookup: CDR1 SGHRS, CDR2 YFSETQ. Trimming took off 4 bases at V and 1 base at J, with 12 bases between the two ends. The CDR3 is 14 residues long. The CDR3 DNA sequence: TGCGCCAGCAGCAGCGAGGGAGGATCCTACGAGCAGTACTTC. It codes for CASSSEGGSYEQYF.

The chain carries TRBV6-6 and TRBJ1-2; 8 nucleotides agree with TRBD1. This CDR3 is 14 amino acids long. V shed 0 bases and J 8 bases; nucleotides not matched to a gene: 5. CDR1 and CDR2 (germline): MNHNY, SVGAGI (reference sequence). CDR3 protein: CASSYSPTGVGYTF. The CDR3 DNA reads TGTGCCAGCAGTTACTCACCGACAGGGGTAGGCTACACCTTC.

This chain connects TRBV6-5 to TRBJ2-7, with D uncertain. This CDR3 comprises 14 residues. Germline V CDR1 and CDR2: MNHEY, SVGAGI. Trimming stripped 5 bases from V and 3 bases from J, with 14 bases between. The CDR3 DNA is TGTGCCAGCAGTGTACAGAGCTCGCACTACGAGCAGTACTTC. It codes for CASSVQSSHYEQYF.

The V gene is TRBV7-6, the J gene TRBJ2-1, with D possibly matching TRBD1 (5 bases). Germline CDR1 reads SGHVS; CDR2 reads FNYEAQ. Trimming cost V 5 bases and J 10 bases, with 15 bases left between them. The CDR3 contains 13 residues. The CDR3 region has the DNA TGTGCCAGCAGCCCGAACTCCCGACAGGAGCAGTTCTTC. This sequence encodes CASSPNSRQEQFF.

The chain is built from TRBV6-5 and TRBJ1-1; TRBD1 agrees at 11 bases. This CDR3 has 15 residues. The V segment lost 6 bases and the J segment 5 bases; nucleotides outside the gene matches: 8. The germline V gene has CDR1 MNHEY and CDR2 SVGAGI. This CDR3 reads CASRGGTGGITEAFF. The CDR3 DNA reads TGTGCCAGCAGAGGCGGGACAGGGGGAATAACTGAAGCTTTCTTT.